This T cell receptor beta chain is drawn from a study of shared clonotypes between healthy human individuals. Study-level findings and limits: A generally larger estimated richness was seen in naive subsets than in memory subsets. Genetic and exposure-history diversity was limited by the small donor number. A handful of donors held around 5% of naive CD4 clonotypes in common.

Per sorted-subset replicate PCR, input was 200 to 250 ng DNA, representing about 32,000 T cell genomes. Repertoires were generated with immunoSEQ multiplex PCR, while TCRdb's copy carries only in-frame clones and drops some. The table shows some 2,500,000 clones, with around 90% occurring only once. V gave up 1 base and J gave up 1 base, with 15 bases separating them. From germline, CDR1 is LGHNT and CDR2 FRNRAP. CDR3 length: 17 residues. Regarding this clone: Its antigen is currently unknown.

The TCR originated in a young man in good health. Some clones in this sample may be carry-over from other donors' samples. V is TRBV12-5 and J is TRBJ2-3, with a possible D match to TRBD1 (5 bases). Sequences were obtained from naive CD4+ T cells from PBMCs. The subset is: CD45RA+ positively selected. DNA of the CDR3: TGTGCTAGTGGTTTGGGCACAGGAACTTTACGCACAGATACGCAGTATTTT. Translating gives CASGLGTGTLRTDTQYF.